The present entry profiles one T cell receptor (beta chain) with its context. No cognate antigen has been identified for it. Per-base qualities were not stored, and no clone one base away is much larger. The sample is drawn from a study of cytomegalovirus exposure and HLA in healthy donors (dated by TCRdb to 2016 to 2017). For the study in its entirety: In an earlier analysis of under 600 of the donors, about 270 Gb of sequence data and 100 million or so unique TCR beta sequences from 180 million or so T cells were reported. Of the 398 genotyped donors, over 80% were placed in the genetic ancestry cluster associated with self-reported Caucasian donors. An early release covering 550 to 650 HLA-typed donors comprised approximately 300 gigabases of sequencing data and 65 million to 100 million unique TCR sequences. The study was designed to test whether signatures of past pathogen exposure could be identified by cataloging public T cell receptors. In a later genetic analysis, genome-wide SNP genotypes for 398 of the 666 donors were used, and that subset was treated as a discovery cohort. Every discovery cohort repertoire had been produced on one sequencing platform. A separate validation cohort of approximately 130 different subjects was used in addition to the roughly 640-subject first cohort. In a later analysis, previously published TCR beta repertoires from some 640 donors were re-analyzed and high-resolution HLA genotyping was added so that TCR occurrence patterns could be studied. Because of strong linkage in the cohort, four or five DR-DQ haplotypes were treated as single units for association and clustering. Among 398 genotyped donors of the cohort, an average of about 240,000 unique TCR beta nucleotide sequences were sequenced per donor, around 20% of them non-productive. The number of donors typed differed by locus, with roughly 629-640 for A, B, C, DRB1 and DQB1, 522 for DQA1, nearly 610 for DPA1, and approximately 470 for DPB1. In the later analysis, no new phenotypic data were used to find candidate immune exposures; instead, reliance was placed on TCR beta sequences and their occurrence across donors. Class I and class II HLA loci were covered by the typing at four-digit resolution. Using immunosequencing, the study profiled T cell repertoires from approximately 700 subjects and related those repertoires to cytomegalovirus serostatus. In an earlier analysis of 500 to 650 of the donors, high-throughput TCR beta sequencing was used to judge whether each TCR beta V gene segment behaved as functional or pseudogenic. Donor age, sex, ethnicity and CMV serostatus were compiled alongside the repertoire data. To predict cytomegalovirus infection status, the study combined high-throughput TCR immunosequencing, statistical association of individual TCRs with disease status, and machine learning. Summary of the overall study and its limitations: A total of about 150 TCR beta chains were listed by the study as associated with cytomegalovirus. In a later genetic analysis, a missense DCLRE1C variant was associated with V-gene and J-gene trimming of TCR beta chains, and the association was replicated in an independent cohort. A later analysis found that most CMV-associated TCR beta chains appeared HLA-restricted, with HLA associations seemingly driven largely by CMV exposure. A group of highly shared sequence variants was considered likely to be a technical artifact of the sequencing pipeline. Compared with equally common non-associated chains, HLA-associated TCR beta chains in a later analysis were more clonally expanded and had lower generation probabilities. In vitro tests confirmed that a few of the cytomegalovirus-associated TCR beta chains recognize cytomegalovirus antigens. While some public TCRs were present in many individuals, most TCR sequences turned up only very rarely across donors. This cohort had only TCR beta chains sequenced, and the lack of alpha or paired-chain data limited which features could be detected. According to a later genetic analysis, donors in an Asian-associated ancestry cluster had fewer N-insertions in productive TCRs than the approximately 670-donor mean. Strong co-occurrence of HLA alleles, especially DR and DQ, made assigning TCR associations to individual alleles difficult. Some IMGT-functional V segments, including TRBV6-2 and TRBV6-3, could not be told apart with the 87-base-pair reads, so those segments were excluded. Sequencing depth was assumed to be roughly uniform across donors in the presence/absence analyses, though that assumption may not hold. About 17 rarely observed V segments, including chromosome 9 orphons, were excluded from the earlier analysis of a few hundred of the donors because counts were too low. HLA typing was unavailable for some donors at each locus, so association tests used only the typed subset. The only immune exposure information available for the cohort was CMV serostatus. A further reported finding was that TCR beta sequences accurately predicted the HLA-A and HLA-B alleles for most subjects in the first cohort. In a later analysis, TCR association rates were found to vary across HLA loci, with the most associated TCRs seen for DRB1 alleles and the fewest for HLA-C alleles. In a later analysis, around 17,000 TCR beta sequences were associated with specific HLA alleles at a false discovery rate of 0.05. In both the original and validation cohorts, the classifier was reported to diagnose cytomegalovirus status with high specificity and sensitivity. The authors suggested that the approach could potentially be generalized to other disease states and immunological phenotypes. In an earlier analysis of 587 of the donors, most TCR beta V segments appeared in productive rearrangements about 87% or about 30% of the time, broadly matching IMGT annotations. Linkage disequilibrium might explain the correlated functional status among segregating V segments, but an unknown experimental factor could not be excluded. In a later analysis, several top co-occurrence clusters were reported to appear linked to parvovirus B19, influenza, CMV and Epstein-Barr virus.

The CDR3, cysteine through phenylalanine, is 14 amino acids long. Of all the DNA, just the CDR3 is kept, 42 bases in frame from base 1. V loses 7 bases, J loses 4 bases, and the germline ends lie 14 bases apart. The CDR1 and CDR2 encoded by the germline V gene are SGHTA and FQGNSA. In total, approximately 700 healthy bone marrow donors made up the cohort. At the time of sampling, every cohort member was nominally healthy, though immune exposures that went unrecorded were likely present. The donor tested CMV seropositive and was one of the 289 seropositive cohort members. A peripheral blood sample was collected from each donor, and TCR beta sequencing was performed on peripheral blood mononuclear cells. The Qiagen DNeasy Blood Extraction Kit was used to extract genomic DNA from the blood cell samples. Library preparation was by the immunoSEQ multiplex PCR assay. For the multiplex PCR, a mixture combining 60 forward primers for TCR Vbeta segments and 13 reverse primers for TCR Jbeta segments was used. The CDR3 region of rearranged TCR beta genes was amplified from genomic DNA with a multiplex PCR assay. The amplified TCR beta libraries were sequenced on the Illumina HiSeq System as 87-base-pair reads. Per the authors' processing: In a later analysis, tens of millions of unique TCR beta chains were counted across the roughly 610 repertoires, and approximately 11 million of these chains were shared by at least two donors. Raw reads were error-corrected and collapsed into unique sequences by a nearest-neighbor algorithm in which closely related sequences were merged to remove PCR and sequencing errors. CDR3 sequences were aligned to IMGT reference sequences to assign V, D and J gene segments. For a sequence to be retained, at least a six-nucleotide match to both a V gene segment and a J gene segment was required. Rearrangements were classified as productive when the CDR3 lacked stop codons and remained in frame with V and J, and all other rearrangements were classified as non-productive. CDR3 was defined according to IMGT convention as the region running from the second conserved V-encoded cysteine to the conserved J-encoded phenylalanine. The earlier analysis of fewer than 750 of the donors excluded sequences that lacked an unambiguous match to a single V gene segment. In an earlier analysis of approximately 610 of the donors, V segments were called functional above 56.7% productive rearrangements and were called segregating when the between-donor standard deviation exceeded 5%. To diagnose cytomegalovirus status from the catalog of TCR beta chain sequences, a statistical classification framework was built. In a later analysis, TCR nucleotide sequences were compared against IMGT/GENE-DB human TR gene sequences so that V and J genes could be assigned. Using the TCRdist pipeline, a later analysis assigned CDR3 sequences along with most-parsimonious VDJ recombination scenarios. In a later analysis, each TCR beta chain was defined by its CDR3 amino acid sequence together with its V-gene family, and reads without a unique V-gene family were excluded. In a later analysis, some 600 highly shared, low-generation-probability nucleotide sequences were removed to address suspected cross-contamination and a sequencing artifact. In a later analysis, a clonal expansion index for each public chain was calculated from normalized within-repertoire ranks of inferred template counts. In a later analysis, generation probabilities were computed using a VDJ recombination model fitted to out-of-frame rearrangements, and the results were checked against IGoR. In a later analysis, TCR-TCR, TCR-HLA and TCR-CMV co-occurrence was scored with hypergeometric tests, and a repertoire-size bias correction was applied to TCR pairs. To estimate false discovery rates, a later analysis permuted the HLA or CMV assignments 20 times. In a later analysis, co-occurring TCRs were grouped with DBSCAN, and TCRdist sequence similarity was added when clustering was performed within HLA-allele-positive subsets. Repertoires with fewer than 30,000 or more than 120,000 public chains, plus five repertoires with anomalous nucleotide sharing, were excluded from co-occurrence clustering. This is the immuneACCESS table as TCRdb keeps it, with only in-frame sequences that have V and J called. A part of the clones is gone; compared with another copy, unresolved V genes explain less than half, and the rest is unexplained. D and trimming come from the DNA, and the V and J calls and clone size come from that table. The sample table records about 69,000 clones; under 80% of these occur just once. 14% of the sample goes to the ten largest clones.

Recombination joined TRBV7-2 with TRBJ1-3; the D gene cannot be resolved reliably. The sequence was obtained from a male donor in good health and CMV-seropositive. The sequencing input was PBMCs. Here is the DNA: TGTGCCAGCATCGCGGGCCCGTCCGGAAACACCATATATTTT. It codes for CASIAGPSGNTIYF.